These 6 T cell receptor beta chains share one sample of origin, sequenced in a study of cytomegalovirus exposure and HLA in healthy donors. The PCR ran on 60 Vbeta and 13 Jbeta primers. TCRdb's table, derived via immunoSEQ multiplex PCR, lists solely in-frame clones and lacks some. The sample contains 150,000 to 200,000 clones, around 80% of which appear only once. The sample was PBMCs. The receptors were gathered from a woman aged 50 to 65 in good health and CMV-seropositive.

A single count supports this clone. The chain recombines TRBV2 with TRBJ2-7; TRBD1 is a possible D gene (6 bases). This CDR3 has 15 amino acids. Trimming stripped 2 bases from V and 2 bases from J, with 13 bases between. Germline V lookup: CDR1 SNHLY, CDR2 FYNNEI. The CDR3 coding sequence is TGTGCCAGCAGTGAATTAGCCAGGGGCACCTACGAGCAGTACTTC. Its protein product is CASSELARGTYEQYF.

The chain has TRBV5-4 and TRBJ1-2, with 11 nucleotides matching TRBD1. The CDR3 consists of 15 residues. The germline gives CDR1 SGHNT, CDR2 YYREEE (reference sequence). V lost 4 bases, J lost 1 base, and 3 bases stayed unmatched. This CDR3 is CASSRGQGGNYGYTF. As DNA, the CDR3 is TGTGCCAGCAGCAGGGGACAGGGGGGTAACTATGGCTACACCTTC.

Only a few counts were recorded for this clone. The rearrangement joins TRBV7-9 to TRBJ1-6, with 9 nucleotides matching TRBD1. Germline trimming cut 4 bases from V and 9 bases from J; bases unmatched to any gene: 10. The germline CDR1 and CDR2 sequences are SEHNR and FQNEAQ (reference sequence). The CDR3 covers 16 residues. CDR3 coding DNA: TGTGCCAGCAGCTCACCTAACCCGGGACAGGGTTCACCCCTCCACTTT. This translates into CASSSPNPGQGSPLHF.

The CDR3 loop reads CASSSTRTGTETLRQYF. The CDR3 DNA reads as TGTGCCAGCAGCTCCACCCGGACAGGGACCGAGACGTTACGACAGTACTTC. The chain carries TRBV7-6 and TRBJ2-7; 8 positions agree with TRBD1. The CDR3 runs 17 residues. V was clipped by 4 bases and J by 10 bases; unmatched bases: 21. Per the germline V gene, CDR1 is SGHVS and CDR2 is FNYEAQ.

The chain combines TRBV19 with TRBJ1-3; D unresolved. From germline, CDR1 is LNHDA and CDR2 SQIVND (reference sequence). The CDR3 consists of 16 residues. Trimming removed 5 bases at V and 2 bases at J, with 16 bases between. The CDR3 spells CASSLTFSGTGNTIYF. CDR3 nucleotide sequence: TGTGCCAGTAGTCTGACATTCTCCGGGACTGGAAACACCATATATTTT. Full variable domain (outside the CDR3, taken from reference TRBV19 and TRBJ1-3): DGGITQSPKYLFRKEGQNVTLSCEQNLNHDAMYWYRQDPGQGLRLIYYSQIVNDFQKGDIAEGYSVSREKKESFPLTVTSAQKNPTAFYLCASSLTFSGTGNTIYFGEGSWLTVV.

The CDR3, as DNA: TGTGCCAGCAGTTTACAGGGCTATGGCTACACCTTC. Residues: CASSLQGYGYTF. The chain links TRBV28 to TRBJ1-2, with a possible D match to TRBD1 (5 bases). V was clipped by 2 bases and J by 4 bases, with 5 bases between them. The CDR3 is 12 residues long. Germline V gene lookup returns CDR1 MDHEN and CDR2 SYDVKM.